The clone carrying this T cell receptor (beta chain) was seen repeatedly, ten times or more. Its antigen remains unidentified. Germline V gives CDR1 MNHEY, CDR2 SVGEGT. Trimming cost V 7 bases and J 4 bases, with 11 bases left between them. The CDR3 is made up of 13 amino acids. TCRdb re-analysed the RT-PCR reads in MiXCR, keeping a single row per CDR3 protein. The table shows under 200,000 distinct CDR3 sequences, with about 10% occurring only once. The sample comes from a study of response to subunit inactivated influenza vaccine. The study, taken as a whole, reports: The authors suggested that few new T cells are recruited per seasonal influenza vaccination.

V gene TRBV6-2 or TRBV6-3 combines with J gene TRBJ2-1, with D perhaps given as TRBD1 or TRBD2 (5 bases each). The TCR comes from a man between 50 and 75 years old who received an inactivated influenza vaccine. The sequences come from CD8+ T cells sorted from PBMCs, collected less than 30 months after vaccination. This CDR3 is CASTIGAYNEQFF. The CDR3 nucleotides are TGTGCCAGCACTATCGGGGCTTACAATGAGCAGTTCTTC.